These 16 T cell receptor beta chains were all obtained from the same sample, sequenced in a study of T cell repertoires in cytomegalovirus infection. Each CDR3 protein gets one entry after TCRdb re-called the reads with MiXCR. This table has roughly 500,000 distinct CDR3 sequences, 16% appearing once. The specimen sequenced was CD8+ T cells from PBMCs. These receptors came from a human donor in good health (CMV status not recorded). Some clones in this sample may be carry-over from other donors' samples.

This clonotype has ten or more counts. The chain couples TRBV7-3 to TRBJ2-1, with D maybe TRBD2 (5 bases). From germline, CDR1 is SGHTA and CDR2 FQGTGA. The CDR3 runs to 13 residues. Trimming pared 4 bases from V and 6 bases from J, leaving 10 bases between. The CDR3 DNA sequence: TGTGCCAGCAGCTACGGACTGTTCAATGAGCAGTTCTTC. Translation: CASSYGLFNEQFF.

The chain is built from TRBV24-1 and TRBJ1-2; D is possibly TRBD1 (6 bases). The V end lost 5 bases, the J end lost 1 base, and 10 bases lay between the germline ends. The germline V gene has CDR1 KGHDR and CDR2 SFDVKD. The CDR3 sequence is 14 residues long. This CDR3 reads CATSGRGSNYGYTF. In DNA, the CDR3 is TGTGCCACCAGTGGCAGGGGAAGTAACTATGGCTACACCTTC.

This clonotype was counted ten times or more. The chain joins TRBV12-3 or TRBV12-4 to TRBJ2-1; D perhaps matches TRBD1 (6 bases). This CDR3 region has 16 residues. The V end was cut by 1 base, the J end by 9 bases, with 19 bases between. The DNA for the CDR3 is TGTGCCAGCAGTTTAGAGGGGGTAACAATTATCGGTGAGCAGTTCTTC. Encoded protein: CASSLEGVTIIGEQFF.

This clonotype showed up many times. The V gene is TRBV11-3, the J gene TRBJ2-1, with D perhaps TRBD2 (6 bases). The CDR3 is 15 amino acids. V shed 6 bases and J shed 7 bases, with 19 bases lying between them. CDR1 is SGHNT, CDR2 YENEEA, per germline. CDR3 sequence (DNA): TGTGCCAGCAGTTTCGGGACTCAATTTCTAAATGAGCAGTTCTTC. Protein sequence: CASSFGTQFLNEQFF.

The chain is built from TRBV14 and TRBJ2-5; D gene unclear. Deletions cut 5 bases from V and 4 bases from J, with 11 bases between. Germline V CDR1 and CDR2: SGHDN, FVKESK. This CDR3 comprises 13 residues. CDR3 DNA sequence: TGTGCCAGCAGCACCCGGACCAGAGAGACCCAGTACTTC. Its translation is CASSTRTRETQYF.

The chain couples TRBV3-1 to TRBJ2-7; D uncertain. From germline, CDR1 is LGHDT and CDR2 YNNKEL (reference sequence). The CDR3 contains 15 residues. V dropped 0 bases and J dropped 5 bases, with 14 bases sitting between them. For the CDR3, the DNA is TGTGCCAGCAGCCAAGATTTCAGGCCCATCCACGAGCAGTACTTC. This encodes CASSQDFRPIHEQYF.

This clonotype was counted ten times or more. The gene calls are TRBV12-3 or TRBV12-4 and TRBJ1-5; TRBD1 might be the D (5 bases). This CDR3 region has 15 residues. The V gene lost 3 bases and the J gene lost 1 base, with 10 bases spanning the gap. In nucleotides, the CDR3 is TGTGCCAGCAGTTTCCTCGAGGGGAGCAATCAGCCCCAGCATTTT. Translating it yields CASSFLEGSNQPQHF.

This clonotype showed up just a few times. The genes are TRBV6-5 and TRBJ2-7, with D possibly being TRBD2 (6 bases). In germline, CDR1 is MNHEY, CDR2 SVGAGI. V was cut by 5 bases and J by 0 bases, with 14 bases left in between. This CDR3 has 15 amino acids. Here the CDR3 reads CASSLNSGLSYEQYF. The CDR3 coding sequence is TGTGCCAGCAGTCTTAATAGCGGACTCTCCTACGAGCAGTACTTC.

This chain joins TRBV19 and TRBJ2-2, with D maybe TRBD2 (6 bases). V lost 1 base to trimming and J lost 7 bases, with 7 bases between them. The V gene's germline CDR1 is LNHDA and CDR2 SQIVND (reference sequence). CDR3 size: 13 residues. CDR3 residues: CASSIGGDGELFF. The CDR3 DNA sequence: TGTGCCAGTAGTATAGGGGGGGACGGGGAGCTGTTTTTT.

V gene TRBV19 combines with J gene TRBJ2-5, with TRBD1 matching over 7 bases. The CDR3 runs to 13 residues. Germline V gives CDR1 LNHDA, CDR2 SQIVND (reference sequence). Germline trimming cut 3 bases from V and 5 bases from J; bases unmatched to any gene: 3. CDR3 amino acids: CASSIRGWETQYF. The CDR3 DNA sequence: TGTGCCAGTAGTATCAGGGGGTGGGAGACCCAGTACTTC.

A note on this clonotype: A much larger clone sits a single nucleotide away, making a read error possible. V is TRBV7-6 and J is TRBJ2-1; D not resolved. The CDR3 has 11 residues. V was clipped by 5 bases and J by 8 bases, with 7 bases between them. Germline V gene lookup returns CDR1 SGHVS and CDR2 FNYEAQ. The CDR3 sequence: CASSAAYEQFF. The CDR3 region has the DNA TGTGCCAGCAGCGCAGCGTATGAGCAGTTCTTC. The whole variable domain, filled in from reference TRBV7-6 and TRBJ2-1, reads GAGVSQSPRYKVTKRGQDVALRCDPISGHVSLYWYRQALGQGPEFLTYFNYEAQQDKSGLPNDRFSAERPEGSISTLTIQRTEQRDSAMYRCASSAAYEQFFGPGTRLTVL.

This clonotype was recorded a few times. This chain uses TRBV20-1 with TRBJ2-5, with TRBD2 matching 7 bases. The CDR3 consists of 17 residues. V dropped 0 bases and J dropped 5; count of bases not matched to a gene: 15. Germline CDR1 DFQATT, CDR2 SNEGSKA (reference sequence). Written as DNA, the CDR3 is TGCAGTGCTAGAGATCTGGGAGGGGCCCCGCGAGGGGAGACCCAGTACTTC. Translating gives CSARDLGGAPRGETQYF.

The chain combines TRBV3-1 with TRBJ1-2; no firm D call. Germline assignment: CDR1 LGHDT and CDR2 YNNKEL (reference sequence). This CDR3 has 15 residues. Trimming pared 1 base from V and 3 bases from J, leaving 12 bases between. CDR3 nucleotide sequence: TGTGCCAGCAGCCAAGTACACCCGGAACACTATGGCTACACCTTC. It translates to CASSQVHPEHYGYTF.

There are a few counts of this clonotype. This chain joins TRBV28 and TRBJ2-1; D is uncertain. The CDR3 contains 13 residues. CDR1 is MDHEN and CDR2 is SYDVKM in the germline V gene. V lost 6 bases to trimming and J lost 0 bases, with 6 bases between them. For the CDR3, the DNA is TGTGCCAGCAGGGAGACCTCCTACAATGAGCAGTTCTTC. Translating gives CASRETSYNEQFF.

The sample holds many counts of this clonotype. This chain joins TRBV29-1 and TRBJ2-1; 7 bases agree with TRBD1. J was trimmed by 8 bases and V by 0 bases; bases with no gene match: 7. Germline-derived CDR1 and CDR2 are SQVTM and ANQGSEA. The CDR3 has 14 amino acids. The CDR3 protein is CSVEDRNRGDEQFF. The CDR3 DNA sequence: TGCAGCGTTGAAGATCGGAACAGGGGCGATGAGCAGTTCTTC.

This chain connects TRBV11-2 to TRBJ1-2; D is possibly TRBD1 (5 bases). Trimming shortened V by 0 bases and J by 10 bases, and 18 bases separated the two germline ends. Per the germline V gene, CDR1 is SGHAT and CDR2 is FQNNGV. The length of the CDR3 is 15 residues. The CDR3 region has the DNA TGTGCCAGCAGCTTAGACCGGGACCCAGCCCCGTTCTACACCTTC. Its translation: CASSLDRDPAPFYTF. The full variable domain, in which reference TRBV11-2 and TRBJ1-2 provide the parts outside the CDR3, is EAGVAQSPRYKIIEKRQSVAFWCNPISGHATLYWYQQILGQGPKLLIQFQNNGVVDDSQLPKDRFSAERLKGVDSTLKIQPAKLEDSAVYLCASSLDRDPAPFYTFGSGTRLTVV.